This TCR beta chain derives from a study of blood T cell repertoires in COVID-19. Method: immunoSEQ multiplex PCR; TCRdb's copy keeps in-frame clones and lacks some. The table has about 130,000 clones, about 80% seen once. Input material: peripheral blood. The origin of this receptor is a man aged 35-49 years with active or convalescent COVID-19.

The CDR3 DNA reads as TGTGCCAGCAGTGAAGCGCTTCGACAACAGTACTTC. This codes for CASSEALRQQYF. The V call is TRBV2, the J call TRBJ2-4; D remains ambiguous. In germline, CDR1 is SNHLY, CDR2 FYNNEI. The ends were cut back, 0 bases at V and 13 bases at J, with 10 bases in the middle. CDR3 length equals 12 residues.